This T cell receptor beta chain was identified in a study of vaccination and CD4 T cells after COVID-19. The wider study: Post-COVID specimens were obtained a median about 97 days after diagnosis (range 35 to 161).

Losses at the gene ends were 6 bases for V and 4 bases for J; bases not matched to a gene: 9. Germline V gene sequence: CDR1 SNHLY, CDR2 FYNNEI. This CDR3 comprises 15 residues. Cultured CD4+ T-cell DNA underwent Oncomine TCR Beta short-read sequencing. From the PCR reads, TCRdb called clonotypes with MiXCR, one entry per CDR3 protein. This sample has about 23,000 distinct CDR3 sequences, with around two fifths found just once. Treatment here: approximately 9-day PBMC culture with coronavirus spike peptide pools or control peptides (ViraFEST assay). In this sample, this clonotype turned up a few times. Its target is not known.

The clonotype comes from a human donor who received a COVID-19 vaccine. V gene TRBV2 combines with J gene TRBJ2-7; 10 bases map to TRBD1. Sequencing was performed on CD4+ T cells from blood, cultured in vitro, taken before SARS-CoV-2 vaccination. CDR3 nucleotides: TGTGCCAGCAGCCGAACCCGGGACAGGGGATACGAGCAGTACTTC. Residues: CASSRTRDRGYEQYF.